The rows below give T cell receptor beta chains drawn from one sample of a study of T cells in Graves' hyperthyroidism and ophthalmopathy. TCRdb re-called the multiplex PCR reads with MiXCR, one entry per CDR3 protein. The sample yields about 640,000 distinct CDR3 sequences, less than 25% seen once. Sequenced input: blood. The receptors come from a young man with Graves' ophthalmopathy. CDR3s include the opening cysteine and the closing phenylalanine or tryptophan. Each record gives: D gene, J gene, V gene, clone size, CDR3 DNA, CDR3 protein. A D gene is named only where the DNA matches it firmly. Some rows have no size entry. The others give once, few or many, or a class for an expanded clone.

>.|TRBJ1-3|TRBV28|few
TGTGCCAGCAGTCAGGGGTTGGGAAACACCATATATTTT
CASSQGLGNTIYF
>TRBD1|TRBJ1-1|TRBV12-3/TRBV12-4|many
TGTGCCAGCAGCTTCTCTCACAGGGGCGGCACTGAAGCTTTCTTT
CASSFSHRGGTEAFF
>TRBD2|TRBJ2-2|TRBV7-9|.
TGTGCCAGCAGCCATAGCGGGATTAACACCGGGGAGCTGTTTTTT
CASSHSGINTGELFF
>TRBD2|TRBJ2-7|TRBV6-9|.
TGTGCCAGCAGTTTTTACGCGGGAGAACTGGGCGAGCAGTACTTC
CASSFYAGELGEQYF
>TRBD1|TRBJ1-1|TRBV4-2|.
TGTGCCAGCAGCCGCCAACAGGGGGAGAACACTGAAGCTTTCTTT
CASSRQQGENTEAFF
>.|TRBJ1-4|TRBV4-3|.
TGCGCCAGCAGCCAAGTGTTGGATACAGACCTTAATGAAAAACTGTTTTTT
CASSQVLDTDLNEKLFF
>TRBD1|TRBJ1-4|TRBV12-3/TRBV12-4|.
TGTGCCAGCAGCAAGGGACAGCTTAATGAAAAACTGTTTTTT
CASSKGQLNEKLFF
>TRBD1|TRBJ2-7|TRBV20-1|many
TGCAGTGCCCGGGACAGGGCCTACGAGCAGTACTTC
CSARDRAYEQYF
>TRBD2|TRBJ2-2|TRBV7-9|many
TGTGCCAGCAGCCGCCTGACTAGCGGGAGAAGGAACACCGGGGAGCTGTTTTTT
CASSRLTSGRRNTGELFF
>.|TRBJ1-2|TRBV2|few
TGTGCCAGCAGTGAGGTGGCAGGCAGCTATGGCTACACCTTC
CASSEVAGSYGYTF
>TRBD1|TRBJ2-7|TRBV7-9|.
TGTGCCAGCAGCTTATTGGACAGGTCCTACGAGCAGTACTTC
CASSLLDRSYEQYF
>.|TRBJ2-7|TRBV28|few
TGTGCCAGCAGTTTTCCCCGGGGACGGGGCGGTCACGAGCAGTACTTC
CASSFPRGRGGHEQYF
>TRBD2|TRBJ2-2|TRBV9|.
TGTGCCAGCAGCCTTAAAGCGGGAACGGGCGGGGAGCTGTTTTTT
CASSLKAGTGGELFF
>TRBD2|TRBJ2-3|TRBV28|many
TGTGCCAGCAGTTTCCCCACCCAATCGTCGGGACTAGGCACAGATACGCAGTATTTT
CASSFPTQSSGLGTDTQYF